Sequencing of this TCR beta chain was carried out in a study of cytotoxic CD8 clonotypes in ibrutinib-treated CLL. Looking at the study overall: After treatment lasting a median about 13 months, range 6 to 36, response samples were collected.

About this clone itself: The antigen remains unidentified.

Researchers set a sequencing depth target of 1 in 200,000 to 1 in 1 million T cells. Assay used: immunoSEQ multiplex PCR; TCRdb lists only in-frame clones, some missing. The sample contains 250,000 to 350,000 clones, 60% to 80% of which appear only once. The germline CDR1 and CDR2 sequences are SNHLY and FYNNEI. V lost 8 bases, J lost 5 bases, and 8 bases stayed unmatched. CDR3 length: 13 amino acids. Overall study findings and caveats: Sustained-remission and progressing patients' sampling times differed. Clonality went up at ibrutinib response and then declined back toward baseline at progression.

This rearrangement joins TRBV2 to TRBJ2-5, with TRBD2 matching 7 bases. The TCR sequence derives from a human donor with chronic lymphocytic leukemia. This specimen consisted of PBMCs, obtained at disease progression, from a patient treated with ibrutinib. CDR3 loop: CASGLWGGETQYF. The CDR3 DNA follows: TGTGCCAGCGGGCTTTGGGGGGGGGAGACCCAGTACTTC.